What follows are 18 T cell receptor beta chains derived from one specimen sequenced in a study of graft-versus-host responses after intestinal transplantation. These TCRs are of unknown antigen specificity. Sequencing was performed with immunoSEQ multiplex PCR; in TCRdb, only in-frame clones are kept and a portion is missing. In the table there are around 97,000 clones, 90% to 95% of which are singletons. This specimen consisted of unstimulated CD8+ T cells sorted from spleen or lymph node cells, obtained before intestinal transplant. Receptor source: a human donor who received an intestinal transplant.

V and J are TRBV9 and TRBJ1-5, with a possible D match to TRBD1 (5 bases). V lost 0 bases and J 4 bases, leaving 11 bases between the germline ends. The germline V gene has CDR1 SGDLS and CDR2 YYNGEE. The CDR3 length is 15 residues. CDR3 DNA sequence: TGTGCCAGCAGCGTAGACGGGGCCCCTAATCAGCCCCAGCATTTT. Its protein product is CASSVDGAPNQPQHF.

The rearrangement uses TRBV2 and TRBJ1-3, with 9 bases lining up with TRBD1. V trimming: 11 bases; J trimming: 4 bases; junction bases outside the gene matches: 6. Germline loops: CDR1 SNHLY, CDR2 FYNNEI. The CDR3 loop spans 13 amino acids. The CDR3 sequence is CAGDRVKGNTIYF. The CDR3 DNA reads TGTGCCGGGGACAGGGTGAAAGGAAACACCATATATTTT. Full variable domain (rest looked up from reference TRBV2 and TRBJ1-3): EPEVTQTPSHQVTQMGQEVILRCVPISNHLYFYWYRQILGQKVEFLVSFYNNEISEKSEIFDDQFSVERPDGSNFTLKIRSTKLEDSAMYFCAGDRVKGNTIYFGEGSWLTVV.

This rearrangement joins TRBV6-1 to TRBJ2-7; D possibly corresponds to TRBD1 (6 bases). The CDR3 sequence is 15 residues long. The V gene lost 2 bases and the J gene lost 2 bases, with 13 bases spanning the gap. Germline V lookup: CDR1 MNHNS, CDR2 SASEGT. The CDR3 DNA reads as TGTGCCAGCAGTGAATGGACCGGGACAACCTACGAGCAGTACTTC. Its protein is CASSEWTGTTYEQYF.

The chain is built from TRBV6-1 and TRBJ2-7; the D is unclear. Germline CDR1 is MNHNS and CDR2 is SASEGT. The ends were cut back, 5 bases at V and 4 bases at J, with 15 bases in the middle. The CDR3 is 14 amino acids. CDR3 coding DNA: TGTGCCAGCAGTACCTCTACGGCCCAATACGAGCAGTACTTC. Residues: CASSTSTAQYEQYF.

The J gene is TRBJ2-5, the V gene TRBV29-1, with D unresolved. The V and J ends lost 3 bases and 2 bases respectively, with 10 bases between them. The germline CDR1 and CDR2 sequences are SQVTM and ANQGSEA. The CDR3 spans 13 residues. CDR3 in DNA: TGCAGCGTTGACGGGCAGATTCAAGAGACCCAGTACTTC. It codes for CSVDGQIQETQYF.

The CDR3 loop is CASLQAGGYNEQFF. DNA for the CDR3: TGTGCCAGCCTGCAGGCGGGAGGGTACAATGAGCAGTTCTTC. This sequence joins TRBV2 and TRBJ2-1; 9 bases map to TRBD2. After removal of 8 bases from V and 4 bases from J, the junction contained 6 bases not matched to a gene. The CDR3 has 14 amino acids. From germline, CDR1 is SNHLY and CDR2 FYNNEI.

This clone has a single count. Here the CDR3 reads CASTRPGQGLDTIYF. Written as DNA, the CDR3 is TGTGCCAGCACCAGACCGGGACAGGGACTTGACACCATATATTTT. J is TRBJ1-3 and V is TRBV7-9; 9 bases align to TRBD1. The germline V gene has CDR1 SEHNR and CDR2 FQNEAQ (reference sequence). Trimming cost V 7 bases and J 8 bases; bases outside gene matches: 12. This CDR3 spans 15 amino acids.

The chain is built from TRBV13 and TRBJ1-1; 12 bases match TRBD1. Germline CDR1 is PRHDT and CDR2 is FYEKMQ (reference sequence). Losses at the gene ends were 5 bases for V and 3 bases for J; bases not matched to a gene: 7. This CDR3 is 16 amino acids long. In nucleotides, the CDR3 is TGTGCCAGCAGCCTGGGACAGGGGGCGAGGGACACTGAAGCTTTCTTT. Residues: CASSLGQGARDTEAFF. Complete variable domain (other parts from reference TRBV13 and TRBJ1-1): AAGVIQSPRHLIKEKRETATLKCYPIPRHDTVYWYQQGPGQDPQFLISFYEKMQSDKGSIPDRFSAQQFSDYHSELNMSSLELGDSALYFCASSLGQGARDTEAFFGQGTRLTVV.

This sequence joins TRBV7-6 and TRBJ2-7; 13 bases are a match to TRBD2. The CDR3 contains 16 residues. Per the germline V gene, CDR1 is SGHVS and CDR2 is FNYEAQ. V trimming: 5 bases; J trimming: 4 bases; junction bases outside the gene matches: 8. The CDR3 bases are TGTGCCAGCAGCGGTGAACTAGCGGGGGGGAGGTACGAGCAGTACTTC. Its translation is CASSGELAGGRYEQYF.

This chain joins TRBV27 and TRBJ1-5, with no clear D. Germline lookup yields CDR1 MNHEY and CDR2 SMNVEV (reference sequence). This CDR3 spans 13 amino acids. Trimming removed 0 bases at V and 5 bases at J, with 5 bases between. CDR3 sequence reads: CASSLSRDQPQHF. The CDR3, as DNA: TGTGCCAGCAGTTTATCCAGAGATCAGCCCCAGCATTTT.

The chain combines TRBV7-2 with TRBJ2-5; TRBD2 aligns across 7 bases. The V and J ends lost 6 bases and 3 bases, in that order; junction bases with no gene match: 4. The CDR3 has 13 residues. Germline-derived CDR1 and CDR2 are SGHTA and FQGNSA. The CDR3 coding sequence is TGTGCCAGCAGTAATGGGGGGGAAGAGACCCAGTACTTC. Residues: CASSNGGEETQYF.

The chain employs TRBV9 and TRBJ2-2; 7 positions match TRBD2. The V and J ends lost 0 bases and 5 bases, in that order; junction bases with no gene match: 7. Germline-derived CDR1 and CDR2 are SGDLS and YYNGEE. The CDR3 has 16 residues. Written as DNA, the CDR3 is TGTGCCAGCAGCGTAGCGGGCGGGAGTGGTACCGGGGAGCTGTTTTTT. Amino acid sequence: CASSVAGGSGTGELFF.

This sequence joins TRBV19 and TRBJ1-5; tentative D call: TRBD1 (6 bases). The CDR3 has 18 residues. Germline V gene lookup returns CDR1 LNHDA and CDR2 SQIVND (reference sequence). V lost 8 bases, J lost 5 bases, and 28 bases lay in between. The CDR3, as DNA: TGTGCCAGTTCAACCCTTCCAATAACAGGGTTTAGGGATCAGCCCCAGCATTTT. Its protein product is CASSTLPITGFRDQPQHF. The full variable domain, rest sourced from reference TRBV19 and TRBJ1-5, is DGGITQSPKYLFRKEGQNVTLSCEQNLNHDAMYWYRQDPGQGLRLIYYSQIVNDFQKGDIAEGYSVSREKKESFPLTVTSAQKNPTAFYLCASSTLPITGFRDQPQHFGDGTRLSIL.

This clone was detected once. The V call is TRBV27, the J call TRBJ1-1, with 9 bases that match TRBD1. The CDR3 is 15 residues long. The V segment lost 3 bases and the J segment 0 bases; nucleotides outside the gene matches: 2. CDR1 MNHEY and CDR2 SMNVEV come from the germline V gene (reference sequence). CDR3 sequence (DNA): TGTGCCAGCAGTTTTGGACAGGGGATGAACACTGAAGCTTTCTTT. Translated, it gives CASSFGQGMNTEAFF.

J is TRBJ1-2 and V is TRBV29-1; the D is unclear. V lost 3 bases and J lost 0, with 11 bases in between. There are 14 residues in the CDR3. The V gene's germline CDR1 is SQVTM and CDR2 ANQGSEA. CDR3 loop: CSVDAGNSNYGYTF. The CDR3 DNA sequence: TGCAGCGTTGACGCCGGAAACTCTAACTATGGCTACACCTTC.

The CDR3 nucleotides are TGTGCCAGCAGCTTAACCCCCACAGGGATGAGAAATCAGCCCCAGCATTTT. Translated: CASSLTPTGMRNQPQHF. The chain uses TRBV5-5 and TRBJ1-5, with D possibly being TRBD1 (6 bases). The V end was cut by 2 bases, the J end by 4 bases, with 19 bases between. The CDR3 spans 17 residues. The germline gives CDR1 SGHKS, CDR2 YYEKEE (reference sequence).

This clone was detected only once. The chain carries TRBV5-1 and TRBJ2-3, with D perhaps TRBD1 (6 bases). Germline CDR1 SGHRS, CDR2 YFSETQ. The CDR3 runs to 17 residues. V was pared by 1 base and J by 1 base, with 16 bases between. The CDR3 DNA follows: TGCGCCAGCAGCTTGTGGGGCGTGCAGGGGCGCACAGATACGCAGTATTTT. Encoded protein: CASSLWGVQGRTDTQYF.

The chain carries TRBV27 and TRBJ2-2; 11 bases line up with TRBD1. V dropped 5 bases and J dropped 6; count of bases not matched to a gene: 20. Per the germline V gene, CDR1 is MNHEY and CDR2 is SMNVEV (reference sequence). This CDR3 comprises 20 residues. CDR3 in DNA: TGTGCCAGCAGTCCTACGGAGGCAATTTCCGGGACAGGGGGGCCCGGGGAGCTGTTTTTT. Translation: CASSPTEAISGTGGPGELFF.